The present T cell receptor beta chain was sequenced within a study of CXCR3-negative and CXCR3-positive naive CD8 T cells. Its frequency marks this clonotype as medium-sized. CD45RO-CCR7+CD27+CD95- cells counted as naive CD8+ T cells. This CDR3 spans 12 amino acids. Germline V gene data show CDR1 as SQVTM and CDR2 as ANQGSEA. UMI-labeled TRB cDNA libraries were prepared by 5' RACE. TCRdb re-called the 5' RACE reads and catalogs CDR3 proteins one per entry, DNA excluded. This sample's table reports about 6,700 distinct CDR3 sequences. The chain employs TRBV29-1 and TRBJ1-1; the TCRdb call, TRBD1, lacks DNA for checking. The sequence was obtained from a human donor in good health. Some clones in this sample may be carry-over from other donors' samples. Sequencing used naive CXCR3- CD8+ T cells from blood. Regarding subset: CD45RO-CCR7+CD27+CD95- naive CD8+ T cells lacking CXCR3 (TNR3-). The CDR3 here is CSVLGGYTEAFF.